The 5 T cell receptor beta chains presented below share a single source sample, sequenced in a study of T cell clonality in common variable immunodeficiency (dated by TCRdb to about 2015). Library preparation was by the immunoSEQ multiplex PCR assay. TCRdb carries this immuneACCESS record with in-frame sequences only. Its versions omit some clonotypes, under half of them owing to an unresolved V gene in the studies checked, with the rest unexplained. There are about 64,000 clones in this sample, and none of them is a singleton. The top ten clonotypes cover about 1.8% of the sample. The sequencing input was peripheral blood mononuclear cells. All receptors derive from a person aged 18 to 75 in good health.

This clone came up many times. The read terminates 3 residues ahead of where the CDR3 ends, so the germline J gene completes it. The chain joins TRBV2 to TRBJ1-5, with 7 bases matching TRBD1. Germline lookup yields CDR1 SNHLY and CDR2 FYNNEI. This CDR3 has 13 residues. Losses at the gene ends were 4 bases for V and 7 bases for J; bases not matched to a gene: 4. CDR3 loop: CASSGGGRQPQHF. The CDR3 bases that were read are TGTGCCAGCAGTGGAGGGGGCAGGCAGCCC. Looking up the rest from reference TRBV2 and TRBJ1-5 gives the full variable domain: EPEVTQTPSHQVTQMGQEVILRCVPISNHLYFYWYRQILGQKVEFLVSFYNNEISEKSEIFDDQFSVERPDGSNFTLKIRSTKLEDSAMYFCASSGGGRQPQHFGDGTRLSIL.

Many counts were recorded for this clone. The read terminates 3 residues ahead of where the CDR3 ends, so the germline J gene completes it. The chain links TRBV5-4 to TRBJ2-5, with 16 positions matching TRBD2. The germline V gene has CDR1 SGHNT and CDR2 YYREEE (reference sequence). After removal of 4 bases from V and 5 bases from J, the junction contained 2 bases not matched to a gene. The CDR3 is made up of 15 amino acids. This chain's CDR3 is CASSTGLAGGETQYF. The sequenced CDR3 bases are TGTGCCAGCAGCACGGGACTAGCGGGGGGGGAGACC.

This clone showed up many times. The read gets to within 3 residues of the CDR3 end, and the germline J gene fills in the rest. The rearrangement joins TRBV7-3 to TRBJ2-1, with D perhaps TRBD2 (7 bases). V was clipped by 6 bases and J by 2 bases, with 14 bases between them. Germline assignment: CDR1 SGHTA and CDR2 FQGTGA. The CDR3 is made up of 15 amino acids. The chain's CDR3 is CASRGAGAPYNEQFF. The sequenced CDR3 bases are TGTGCCAGCAGGGGGGCGGGAGCCCCCTACAATGAG.

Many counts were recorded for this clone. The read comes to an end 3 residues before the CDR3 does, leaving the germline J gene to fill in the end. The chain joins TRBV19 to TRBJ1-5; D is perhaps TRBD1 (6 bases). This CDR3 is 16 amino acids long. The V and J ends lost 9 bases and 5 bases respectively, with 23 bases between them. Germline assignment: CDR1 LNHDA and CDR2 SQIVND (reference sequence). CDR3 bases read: TGTGCCAGCAACAAGATACAGGGTTTGCTCGATCAGCCC. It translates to CASNKIQGLLDQP. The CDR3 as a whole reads CASNKIQGLLDQPQHF.

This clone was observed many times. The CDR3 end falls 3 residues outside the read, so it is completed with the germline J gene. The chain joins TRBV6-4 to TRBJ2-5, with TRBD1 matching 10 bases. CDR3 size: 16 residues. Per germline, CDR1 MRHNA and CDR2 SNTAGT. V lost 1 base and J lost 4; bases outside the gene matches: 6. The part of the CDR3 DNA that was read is TGTGCCAGCAGTGACTTGACAGGGGGCGGGCGAGAGACC. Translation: CASSDLTGGGRET. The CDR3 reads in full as CASSDLTGGGRETQYF.